These 21 T cell receptor beta chains originate from one sample sequenced in a study of cytomegalovirus exposure and HLA in healthy donors. The PCR ran on 60 Vbeta and 13 Jbeta primers. Assay used: immunoSEQ multiplex PCR; TCRdb lists only in-frame clones, some missing. The sample lists some 150,000 clones; 77% were seen once. The sample consisted of PBMCs. These receptors were taken from a female donor in good health and CMV-seronegative.

The J gene is TRBJ2-7, the V gene TRBV7-2; 7 bases line up with TRBD1. V lost 5 bases, J lost 5 bases, and 9 bases stayed unmatched. The germline V gene has CDR1 SGHTA and CDR2 FQGNSA. This CDR3 comprises 14 residues. Here the CDR3 reads CASSRPDRTDEQYF. The DNA for the CDR3 is TGTGCCAGCAGCCGCCCGGACAGGACGGACGAGCAGTACTTC.

This chain connects TRBV9 to TRBJ2-3; 7 bases are a match to TRBD1. The CDR3 spans 16 residues. Unmatched junction bases numbered 11, after V lost 0 bases and J lost 7 bases. Per the germline V gene, CDR1 is SGDLS and CDR2 is YYNGEE. In nucleotides, the CDR3 is TGTGCCAGCAGCGTAGGTCGAGGGGGCCGGGGAAATACGCAGTATTTT. Protein: CASSVGRGGRGNTQYF.

This clone has a single count. The chain links TRBV19 to TRBJ2-7; weak D call: TRBD1 (6 bases). CDR1 and CDR2 from the germline V gene are LNHDA and SQIVND (reference sequence). Trimming took 5 bases from V and 3 from J, leaving 14 bases between them. The length of the CDR3 is 14 residues. For the CDR3, the DNA is TGTGCCAGTAGTCCCGCAACAGGGAGCTACGAGCAGTACTTC. Translating it yields CASSPATGSYEQYF.

The J gene is TRBJ2-7, the V gene TRBV30; no reliable D call. The CDR3 totals 14 residues. The V gene lost 6 bases and the J gene lost 4 bases, with 19 bases spanning the gap. Germline lookup yields CDR1 GTSNPN and CDR2 SVGIG (reference sequence). This CDR3 is CACQIQVLGYEQYF. Here the CDR3 DNA reads TGTGCCTGCCAAATCCAGGTCCTCGGTTACGAGCAGTACTTC.

This clone was seen just once. The rearrangement joins TRBV9 to TRBJ1-1; 8 bases align to TRBD1. This CDR3 is 13 amino acids long. The V gene's germline CDR1 is SGDLS and CDR2 YYNGEE. V gave up 3 bases and J gave up 8 bases; unmatched junction bases: 6. DNA of the CDR3: TGTGCCAGCAGCGCAAGACGACAGGGGGAAGCTTTCTTT. Translated: CASSARRQGEAFF.

The rearrangement joins TRBV5-5 to TRBJ1-5, with D perhaps matching TRBD1 (5 bases). The CDR3 loop spans 13 amino acids. V lost 1 base to trimming and J lost 8 bases, with 10 bases between them. Germline values: CDR1 SGHKS, CDR2 YYEKEE (reference sequence). CDR3 amino acids: CASSLQGTEPQHF. The CDR3 DNA follows: TGTGCCAGCAGCTTGCAGGGAACAGAGCCCCAGCATTTT.

The genes are TRBV7-2 and TRBJ2-4; 10 bases match TRBD2. CDR3 length equals 18 residues. From germline, CDR1 is SGHTA and CDR2 FQGNSA. V lost 1 base, J lost 0 bases, and 6 bases stayed unmatched. The CDR3 loop reads CASSLVAGGGLAKNIQYF. The CDR3 nucleotides read TGTGCCAGCAGCTTAGTAGCGGGGGGCGGGTTAGCCAAAAACATTCAGTACTTC.

The chain employs TRBV27 and TRBJ1-5, with D unclear. Germline V gene lookup returns CDR1 MNHEY and CDR2 SMNVEV (reference sequence). V lost 2 bases to trimming and J lost 1 base, with 6 bases between them. This CDR3 spans 14 amino acids. The CDR3 protein is CASSLARSNQPQHF. As DNA, the CDR3 is TGTGCCAGCAGTTTAGCTAGGAGCAATCAGCCCCAGCATTTT.

The genes are TRBV11-3 and TRBJ2-7; D not certain. From germline, CDR1 is SGHNT and CDR2 YENEEA. This CDR3 comprises 15 residues. Trimming stripped 0 bases from V and 0 bases from J, with 9 bases between. The CDR3 reads CASSLDLADSYEQYF. The CDR3 DNA follows: TGTGCCAGCAGCTTAGATTTGGCGGACTCCTACGAGCAGTACTTC. The full variable domain, completed using reference TRBV11-3 and TRBJ2-7, is EAGVVQSPRYKIIEKKQPVAFWCNPISGHNTLYWYLQNLGQGPELLIRYENEEAVDDSQLPKDRFSAERLKGVDSTLKIQPAELGDSAVYLCASSLDLADSYEQYFGPGTRLTVT.

The CDR3 reads CASSNRQGAGEKLFF. The CDR3 bases are TGTGCCAGTAGTAACAGACAGGGGGCCGGAGAAAAACTGTTTTTT. The V gene is TRBV19, the J gene TRBJ1-4; TRBD1 aligns across 10 bases. The CDR3 is 15 residues long. The V and J ends lost 4 bases and 8 bases, in that order; junction bases with no gene match: 7. The germline V gene encodes CDR1 LNHDA and CDR2 SQIVND (reference sequence).

The J gene is TRBJ2-1, the V gene TRBV10-3, with 15 bases matching TRBD2. V lost 3 bases, J lost 1 base, and 10 bases stayed unmatched. The CDR3 consists of 20 residues. Germline loops: CDR1 ENHRY, CDR2 SYGVKD. The CDR3 spells CAISDPIRTSGRGSYNEQFF. The CDR3 DNA follows: TGTGCCATCAGTGACCCGATAAGGACTAGCGGGAGGGGATCCTACAATGAGCAGTTCTTC.

This clone has a single count. The V gene is TRBV6-6, the J gene TRBJ1-5; D unclear. This CDR3 region has 13 residues. Germline V gene lookup returns CDR1 MNHNY and CDR2 SVGAGI (reference sequence). The V end was cut by 3 bases, the J end by 0 bases, with 3 bases between. The CDR3 region is CASSYNSNQPQHF. The CDR3 region has the DNA TGTGCCAGCAGTTATAATAGCAATCAGCCCCAGCATTTT.

This chain joins TRBV6-5 and TRBJ1-2; D is possibly TRBD1 (6 bases). The CDR3 has 13 residues. Trimming shortened V by 7 bases and J by 5 bases, and 14 bases separated the two germline ends. Germline lookup yields CDR1 MNHEY and CDR2 SVGAGI. CDR3 nucleotide sequence: TGTGCCAGCACCTCAGGGGTCGAGTATGGCTACACCTTC. This gives the protein CASTSGVEYGYTF.

This rearrangement joins TRBV6-5 to TRBJ2-5; D gene ambiguous. Germline CDR1 reads MNHEY; CDR2 reads SVGAGI. The CDR3 runs to 11 residues. V was clipped by 6 bases and J by 7 bases, with 9 bases between them. The CDR3: CASSHGGTQYF. CDR3 nucleotides: TGTGCCAGCAGCCATGGCGGGACCCAGTACTTC.

The genes are TRBV9 and TRBJ1-4; tentatively, D is TRBD1 (5 bases). This CDR3 region has 15 residues. Germline V gives CDR1 SGDLS, CDR2 YYNGEE. The V and J ends lost 1 base and 7 bases respectively, with 14 bases between them. The CDR3 coding sequence is TGTGCCAGCAGCGTAACGGGGGGAGTACGTGAAAAACTGTTTTTT. Translating it yields CASSVTGGVREKLFF. The whole variable domain, filled in from reference TRBV9 and TRBJ1-4, reads DSGVTQTPKHLITATGQRVTLRCSPRSGDLSVYWYQQSLDQGLQFLIQYYNGEERAKGNILERFSAQQFPDLHSELNLSSLELGDSALYFCASSVTGGVREKLFFGSGTQLSVL.

In the case of this clone: An end of the junction does not agree with germline; a read error may underlie this. The chain couples TRBV30 to TRBJ2-7; 8 nucleotides match TRBD2. CDR3 length: 12 amino acids. Germline V lookup: CDR1 GTSNPN, CDR2 SVGIG (reference sequence). CDR3 DNA sequence: TGTGCCTGGAGTGTATGGCGGGAGGAGCGGTACTTC. Its protein product is CAWSVWREERYF.

This chain connects TRBV2 to TRBJ2-3, with unresolved D. Trimming removed 10 bases at V and 3 bases at J, with 8 bases between. This CDR3 is built from 11 residues. Germline-derived CDR1 and CDR2 are SNHLY and FYNNEI. The CDR3 DNA reads TGTGCCACCACAGAGACAGATACGCAGTATTTT. It translates to CATTETDTQYF.

The V gene is TRBV11-3, the J gene TRBJ2-5; 12 bases fit TRBD2. Germline values: CDR1 SGHNT, CDR2 YENEEA. V lost 3 bases, J lost 2 bases, and 4 bases stayed unmatched. The CDR3 is 16 amino acids. The CDR3: CASSFGLAGPQETQYF. In nucleotides, the CDR3 is TGTGCCAGCAGCTTCGGACTAGCGGGGCCGCAAGAGACCCAGTACTTC.

This clone appeared a few times. The chain recombines TRBV7-2 with TRBJ1-1; no clear D gene. Germline V gene lookup returns CDR1 SGHTA and CDR2 FQGNSA. V was shortened by 10 bases and J by 5 bases, with 11 bases between the two germline ends. The CDR3 has 11 residues. CDR3 DNA sequence: TGTGCCACCAGTTGGCGGACTGAAGCTTTCTTT. Translation: CATSWRTEAFF.

This clone showed up just a few times. The CDR3 region is CASSPGQGARNTEAFF. The CDR3 DNA reads TGTGCCAGCAGCCCGGGACAGGGGGCGAGGAACACTGAAGCTTTCTTT. The J gene is TRBJ1-1, the V gene TRBV11-3; 12 bases agree with TRBD1. CDR1 is SGHNT, CDR2 YENEEA, per germline. The V gene end was trimmed by 5 bases and the J gene end by 1 base; junction bases not matched to a gene: 5. The CDR3 has 16 amino acids.

This sequence joins TRBV6-1 and TRBJ1-2; TRBD1 aligns across 10 bases. The V and J ends lost 4 bases and 4 bases, in that order; junction bases with no gene match: 3. The CDR3 extends over 14 amino acids. In germline, CDR1 is MNHNS, CDR2 SASEGT. Here the CDR3 DNA reads TGTGCCAGCAGTGCGGGACAGGGGTCCTATGGCTACACCTTC. It codes for CASSAGQGSYGYTF.